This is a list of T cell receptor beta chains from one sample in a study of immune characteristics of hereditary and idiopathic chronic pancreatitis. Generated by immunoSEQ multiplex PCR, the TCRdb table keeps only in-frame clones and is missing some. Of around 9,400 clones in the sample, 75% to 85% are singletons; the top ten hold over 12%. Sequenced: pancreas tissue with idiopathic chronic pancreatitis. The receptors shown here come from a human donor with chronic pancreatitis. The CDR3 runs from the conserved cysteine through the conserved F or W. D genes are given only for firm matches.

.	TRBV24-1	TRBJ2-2	CATSDLGAGSPGELFF
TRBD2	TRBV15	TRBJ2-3	CATSRESGGADTQYF
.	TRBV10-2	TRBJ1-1	CASSVRGDTEAFF
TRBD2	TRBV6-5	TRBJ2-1	CAVTSGGAGYNEQFF
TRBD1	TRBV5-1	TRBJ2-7	CASSLVRTGLPYEQYF
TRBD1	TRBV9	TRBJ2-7	CASSVGTGLTYEQYF
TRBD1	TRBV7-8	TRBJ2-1	CASSLALRRRGTGVRNEQFF
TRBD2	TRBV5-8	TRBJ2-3	CASSTGTSGGAENTQYF
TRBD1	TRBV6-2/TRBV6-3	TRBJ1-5	CASSPTGGYQPQHF
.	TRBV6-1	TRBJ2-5	CASSDGGIQETQYF
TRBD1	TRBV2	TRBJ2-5	CASSGQGGQETQYF
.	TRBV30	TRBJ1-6	CAWTSISGFSSPLHF
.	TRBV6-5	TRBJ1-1	CASIGTSVAFF
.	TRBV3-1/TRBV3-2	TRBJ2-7	CASSQDQWSSYEQYF
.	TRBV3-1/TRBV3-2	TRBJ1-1	CASSQGPGNTEAFF
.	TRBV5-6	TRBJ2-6	CASSFISSSGANVLTF
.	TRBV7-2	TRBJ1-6	CASSRGVSSYNSPLHF
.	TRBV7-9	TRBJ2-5	CASSTTFQGLVQETQYF
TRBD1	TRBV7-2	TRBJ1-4	CASSSRTGQVKLFF
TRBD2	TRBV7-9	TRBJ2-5	CASSPLGAGGQETQYF
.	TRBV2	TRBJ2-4	CASYDSLAKNIQYF
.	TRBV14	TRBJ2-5	CASSQGREWPGEETQYF
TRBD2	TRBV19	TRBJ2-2	CASSPGLAGTGELFF
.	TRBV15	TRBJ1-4	CATSSRQANEKLFF
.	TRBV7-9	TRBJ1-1	CASSRHGVNTEAFF
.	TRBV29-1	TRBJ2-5	CSVSGVSETQYF
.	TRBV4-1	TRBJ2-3	CASSHGPGESTDTQYF
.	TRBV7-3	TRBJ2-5	CASSLRRGETQYF
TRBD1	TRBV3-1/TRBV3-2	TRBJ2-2	CASSHVHSGTENTGELFF
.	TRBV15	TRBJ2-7	CATSRDFPLQGYEQYF
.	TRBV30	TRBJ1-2	CAWSVTRGGGGGYTF
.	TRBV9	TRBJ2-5	CASSVGEHQETQYF
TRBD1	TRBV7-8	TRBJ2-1	CASSLGGGTGVSEQFF
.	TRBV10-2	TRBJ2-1	CASSESRSDINNEQFF
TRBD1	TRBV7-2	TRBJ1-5	CASSSGQGGNQPQHF
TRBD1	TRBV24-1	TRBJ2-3	CATSPPNDRGLFTDTQYF
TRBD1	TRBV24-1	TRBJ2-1	CATSDGDRRQFF
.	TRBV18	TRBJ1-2	CASSPRGELVGYTF
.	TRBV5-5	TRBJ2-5	CASTVRPWGHNQETQYF
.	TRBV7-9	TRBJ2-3	CASSPSRGADTQYF
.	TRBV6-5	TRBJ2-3	CASSLDLRPDTQYF
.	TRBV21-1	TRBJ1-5	CASSGDQPQHF